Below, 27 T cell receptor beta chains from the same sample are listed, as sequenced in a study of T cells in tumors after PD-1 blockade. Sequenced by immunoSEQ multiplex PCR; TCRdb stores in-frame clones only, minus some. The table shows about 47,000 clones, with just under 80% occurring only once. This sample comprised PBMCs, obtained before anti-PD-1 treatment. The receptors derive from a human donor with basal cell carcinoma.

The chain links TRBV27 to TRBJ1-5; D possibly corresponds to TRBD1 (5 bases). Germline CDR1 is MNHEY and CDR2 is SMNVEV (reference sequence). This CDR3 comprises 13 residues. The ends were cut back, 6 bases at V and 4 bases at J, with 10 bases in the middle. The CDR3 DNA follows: TGTGCCAGCAGGGACACGGCAAATCAGCCCCAGCATTTT. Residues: CASRDTANQPQHF.

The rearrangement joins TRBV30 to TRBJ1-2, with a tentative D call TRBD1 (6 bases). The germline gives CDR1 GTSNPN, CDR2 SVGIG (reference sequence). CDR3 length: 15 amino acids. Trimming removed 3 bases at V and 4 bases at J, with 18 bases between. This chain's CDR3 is CAWSAEGWGPYGYTF. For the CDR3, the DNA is TGTGCCTGGAGCGCCGAGGGGTGGGGGCCCTATGGCTACACCTTC.

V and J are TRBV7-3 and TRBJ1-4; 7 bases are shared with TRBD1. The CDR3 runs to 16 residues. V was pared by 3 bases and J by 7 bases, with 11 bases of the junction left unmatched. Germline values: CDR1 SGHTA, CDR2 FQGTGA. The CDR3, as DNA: TGTGCCAGCAGCTTGGGCCAAGGGGGCCGAGGTGAAAAACTGTTTTTT. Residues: CASSLGQGGRGEKLFF.

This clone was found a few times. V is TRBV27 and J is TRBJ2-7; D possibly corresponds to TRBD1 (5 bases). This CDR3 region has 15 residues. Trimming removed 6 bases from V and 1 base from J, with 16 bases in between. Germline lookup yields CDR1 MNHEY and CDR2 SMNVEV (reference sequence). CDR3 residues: CASSLSAGLSYEQYF. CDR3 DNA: TGTGCCAGCAGCCTCTCCGCAGGGTTATCCTACGAGCAGTACTTC.

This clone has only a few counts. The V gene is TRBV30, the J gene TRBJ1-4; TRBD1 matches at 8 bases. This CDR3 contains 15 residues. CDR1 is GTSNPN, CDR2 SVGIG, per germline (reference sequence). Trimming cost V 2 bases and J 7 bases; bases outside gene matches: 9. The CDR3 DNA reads TGTGCCTGGAGTCGCGGACAGGGCTTCGGTGAAAAACTGTTTTTT. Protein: CAWSRGQGFGEKLFF. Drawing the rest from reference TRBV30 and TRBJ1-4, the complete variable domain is SQTIHQWPATLVQPVGSPLSLECTVEGTSNPNLYWYRQAAGRGLQLLFYSVGIGQISSEVPQNLSASRPQDRQFILSSKKLLLSDSGFYLCAWSRGQGFGEKLFFGSGTQLSVL.

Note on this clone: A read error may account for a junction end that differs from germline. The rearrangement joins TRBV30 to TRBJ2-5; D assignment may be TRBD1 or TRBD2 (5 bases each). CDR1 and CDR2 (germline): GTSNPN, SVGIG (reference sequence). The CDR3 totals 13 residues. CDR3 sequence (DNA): TGTGCCTGGAGCAAGGGGACCTCAGAGGCCCAGTACTTC. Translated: CAWSKGTSEAQYF.

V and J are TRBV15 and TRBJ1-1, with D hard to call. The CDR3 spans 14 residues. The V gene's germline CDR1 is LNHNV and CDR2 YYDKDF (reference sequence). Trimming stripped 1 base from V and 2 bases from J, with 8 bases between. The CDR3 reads CATSRGPGNTEAFF. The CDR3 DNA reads TGTGCCACCAGCAGAGGCCCAGGAAACACTGAAGCTTTCTTT.

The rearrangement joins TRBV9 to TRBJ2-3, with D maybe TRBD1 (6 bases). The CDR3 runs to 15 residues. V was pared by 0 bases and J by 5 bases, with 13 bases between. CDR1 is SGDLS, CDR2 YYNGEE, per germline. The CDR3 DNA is TGTGCCAGCAGCGTAGGGGGACAAGGGAGAGATACGCAGTATTTT. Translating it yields CASSVGGQGRDTQYF.

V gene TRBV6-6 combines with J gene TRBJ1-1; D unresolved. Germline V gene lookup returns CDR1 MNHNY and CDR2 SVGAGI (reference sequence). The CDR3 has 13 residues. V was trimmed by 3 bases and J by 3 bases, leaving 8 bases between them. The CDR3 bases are TGTGCCAGCAGTTATCAATTCGACACTGAAGCTTTCTTT. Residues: CASSYQFDTEAFF.

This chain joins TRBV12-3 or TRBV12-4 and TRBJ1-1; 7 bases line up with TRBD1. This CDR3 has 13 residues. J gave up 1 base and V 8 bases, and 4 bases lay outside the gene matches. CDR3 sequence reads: CASRRGPNTEAFF. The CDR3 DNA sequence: TGTGCCAGCCGAAGGGGGCCGAACACTGAAGCTTTCTTT.

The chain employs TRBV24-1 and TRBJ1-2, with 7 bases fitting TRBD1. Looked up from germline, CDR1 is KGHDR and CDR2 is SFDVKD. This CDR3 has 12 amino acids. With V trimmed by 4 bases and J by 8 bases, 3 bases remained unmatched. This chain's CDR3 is CATSEGGVGYTF. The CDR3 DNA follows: TGTGCCACCAGTGAAGGGGGCGTCGGCTACACCTTC.

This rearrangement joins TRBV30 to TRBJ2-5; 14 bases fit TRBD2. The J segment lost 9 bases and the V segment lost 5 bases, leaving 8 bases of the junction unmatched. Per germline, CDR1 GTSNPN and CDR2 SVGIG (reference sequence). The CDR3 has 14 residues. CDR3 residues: CAWDTGLAGEAQYF. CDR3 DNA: TGTGCCTGGGATACGGGACTAGCGGGGGAGGCCCAGTACTTC.

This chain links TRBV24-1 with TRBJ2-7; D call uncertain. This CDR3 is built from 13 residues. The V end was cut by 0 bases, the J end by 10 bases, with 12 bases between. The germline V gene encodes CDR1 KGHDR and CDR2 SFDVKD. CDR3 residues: CATSDLASRQQYF. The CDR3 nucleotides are TGTGCCACCAGTGATTTGGCTTCACGACAACAGTACTTC.

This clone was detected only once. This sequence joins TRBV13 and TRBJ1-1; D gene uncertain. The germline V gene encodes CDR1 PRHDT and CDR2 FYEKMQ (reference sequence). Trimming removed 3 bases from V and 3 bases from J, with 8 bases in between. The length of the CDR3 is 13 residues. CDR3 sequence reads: CASSLGPDTEAFF. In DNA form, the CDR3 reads TGTGCCAGCAGCTTGGGTCCGGACACTGAAGCTTTCTTT. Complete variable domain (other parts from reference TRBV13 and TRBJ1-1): AAGVIQSPRHLIKEKRETATLKCYPIPRHDTVYWYQQGPGQDPQFLISFYEKMQSDKGSIPDRFSAQQFSDYHSELNMSSLELGDSALYFCASSLGPDTEAFFGQGTRLTVV.

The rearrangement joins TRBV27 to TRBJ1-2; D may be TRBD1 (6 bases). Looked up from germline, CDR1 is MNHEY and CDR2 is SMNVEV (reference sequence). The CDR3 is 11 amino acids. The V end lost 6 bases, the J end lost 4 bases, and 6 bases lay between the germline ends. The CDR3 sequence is CASRTGYGYTF. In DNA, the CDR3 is TGTGCCAGCAGGACAGGCTATGGCTACACCTTC.

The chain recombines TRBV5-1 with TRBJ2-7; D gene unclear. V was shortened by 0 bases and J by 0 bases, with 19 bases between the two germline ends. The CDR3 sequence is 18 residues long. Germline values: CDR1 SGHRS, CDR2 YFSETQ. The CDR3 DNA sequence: TGCGCCAGCAGCTTGGCCAGGTATTCGGGCAGAAGCTCCTACGAGCAGTACTTC. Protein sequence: CASSLARYSGRSSYEQYF.

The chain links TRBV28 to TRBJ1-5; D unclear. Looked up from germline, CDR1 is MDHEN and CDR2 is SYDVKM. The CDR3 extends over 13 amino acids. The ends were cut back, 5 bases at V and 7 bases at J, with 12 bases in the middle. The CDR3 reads CASSLNTGQPQHF. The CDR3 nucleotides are TGTGCCAGCAGTCTTAATACCGGGCAGCCCCAGCATTTT.

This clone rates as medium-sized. CDR3 residues: CASRLAGETQYF. The CDR3, as DNA: TGTGCCAGCAGACTTGCGGGGGAGACCCAGTACTTC. This chain links TRBV19 with TRBJ2-5; tentative D call: TRBD2 (6 bases). Germline assignment: CDR1 LNHDA and CDR2 SQIVND (reference sequence). V lost 9 bases, J lost 5 bases, and 13 bases lay in between. The CDR3 sequence is 12 residues long. Complete variable domain (other parts from reference TRBV19 and TRBJ2-5): DGGITQSPKYLFRKEGQNVTLSCEQNLNHDAMYWYRQDPGQGLRLIYYSQIVNDFQKGDIAEGYSVSREKKESFPLTVTSAQKNPTAFYLCASRLAGETQYFGPGTRLLVL.

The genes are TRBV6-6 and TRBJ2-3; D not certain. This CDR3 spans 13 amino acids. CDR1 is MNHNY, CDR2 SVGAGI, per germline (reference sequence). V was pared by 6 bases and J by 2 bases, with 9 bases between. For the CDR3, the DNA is TGTGCCAGCAGCCCCTTTTCCACAGATACGCAGTATTTT. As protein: CASSPFSTDTQYF.

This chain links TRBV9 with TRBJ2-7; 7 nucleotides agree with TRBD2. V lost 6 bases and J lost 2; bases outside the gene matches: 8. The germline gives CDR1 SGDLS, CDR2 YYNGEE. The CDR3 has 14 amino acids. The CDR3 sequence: CASNGGSPTYEQYF. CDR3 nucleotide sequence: TGTGCCAGCAATGGCGGGAGTCCCACCTACGAGCAGTACTTC.

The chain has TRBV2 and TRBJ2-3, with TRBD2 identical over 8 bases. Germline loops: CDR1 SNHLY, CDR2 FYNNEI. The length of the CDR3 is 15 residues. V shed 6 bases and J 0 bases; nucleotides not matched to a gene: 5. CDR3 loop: CASRATSGSTDTQYF. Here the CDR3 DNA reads TGTGCCAGCAGGGCTACTAGCGGAAGCACAGATACGCAGTATTTT.

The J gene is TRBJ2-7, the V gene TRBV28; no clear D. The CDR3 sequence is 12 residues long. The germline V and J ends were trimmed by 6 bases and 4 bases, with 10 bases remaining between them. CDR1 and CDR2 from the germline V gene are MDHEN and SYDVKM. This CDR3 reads CASRVGRYEQYF. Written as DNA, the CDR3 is TGTGCCAGCAGGGTGGGCCGATACGAGCAGTACTTC.

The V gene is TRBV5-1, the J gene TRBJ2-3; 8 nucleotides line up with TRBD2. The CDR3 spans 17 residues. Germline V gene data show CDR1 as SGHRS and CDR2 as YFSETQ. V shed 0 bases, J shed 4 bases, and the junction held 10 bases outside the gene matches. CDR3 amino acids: CASSLGWSGSLSDTQYF. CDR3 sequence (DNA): TGCGCCAGCAGCTTGGGGTGGAGCGGGAGTCTGTCAGATACGCAGTATTTT.

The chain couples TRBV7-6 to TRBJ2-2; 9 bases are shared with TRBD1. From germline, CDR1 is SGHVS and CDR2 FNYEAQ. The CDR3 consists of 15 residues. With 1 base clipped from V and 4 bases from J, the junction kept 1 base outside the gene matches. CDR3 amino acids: CASSLGTGVTGELFF. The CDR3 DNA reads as TGTGCCAGCAGCTTAGGGACAGGGGTCACCGGGGAGCTGTTTTTT.

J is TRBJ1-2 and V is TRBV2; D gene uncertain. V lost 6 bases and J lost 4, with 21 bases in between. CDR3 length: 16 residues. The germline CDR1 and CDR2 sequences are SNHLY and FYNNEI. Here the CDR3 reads CASSARLALGSYGYTF. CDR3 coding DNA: TGTGCCAGCAGCGCCCGCCTCGCGTTGGGTAGCTATGGCTACACCTTC. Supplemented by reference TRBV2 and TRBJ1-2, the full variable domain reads EPEVTQTPSHQVTQMGQEVILRCVPISNHLYFYWYRQILGQKVEFLVSFYNNEISEKSEIFDDQFSVERPDGSNFTLKIRSTKLEDSAMYFCASSARLALGSYGYTFGSGTRLTVV.

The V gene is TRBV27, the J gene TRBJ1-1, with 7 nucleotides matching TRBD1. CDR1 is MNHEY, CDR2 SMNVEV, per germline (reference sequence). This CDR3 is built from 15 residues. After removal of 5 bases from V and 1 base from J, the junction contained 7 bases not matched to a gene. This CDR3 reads CASSPKGGANTEAFF. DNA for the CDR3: TGTGCCAGCAGTCCAAAAGGGGGCGCGAACACTGAAGCTTTCTTT.

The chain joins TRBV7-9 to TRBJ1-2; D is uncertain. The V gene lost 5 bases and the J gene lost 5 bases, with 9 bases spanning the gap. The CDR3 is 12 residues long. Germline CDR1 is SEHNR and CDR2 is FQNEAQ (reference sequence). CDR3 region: CASSPWSYGYTF. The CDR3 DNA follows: TGTGCCAGCAGCCCGTGGTCGTATGGCTACACCTTC.